This entry features one T cell receptor beta chain sequence. Those enrolled in Seattle joined during active infection and were followed longitudinally afterward. The data originate from a study of blood T cell repertoires in COVID-19. At the level of the study: The United States, Italy and Spain provided the acute and convalescent COVID-19 samples.

The CDR3 runs to 15 residues. Germline values: CDR1 SGHAT, CDR2 FQNNGV. After removal of 3 bases from V and 5 bases from J, the junction contained 7 bases not matched to a gene. Sequenced by immunoSEQ multiplex PCR; TCRdb stores in-frame clones only, minus some. Here the sample spans 150,000 to 200,000 clones, 90% to 95% being singletons. The chain links TRBV11-2 to TRBJ2-5; TRBD1 matches at 9 bases. The specimen was peripheral blood. The clonotype comes from a woman between 55 and 75 years old with COVID-19, enrolled during active disease. As DNA, the CDR3 is TGTGCCAGCAGCTTCCCGGGACAGGGTTGGGAGACCCAGTACTTC. Translating it yields CASSFPGQGWETQYF.